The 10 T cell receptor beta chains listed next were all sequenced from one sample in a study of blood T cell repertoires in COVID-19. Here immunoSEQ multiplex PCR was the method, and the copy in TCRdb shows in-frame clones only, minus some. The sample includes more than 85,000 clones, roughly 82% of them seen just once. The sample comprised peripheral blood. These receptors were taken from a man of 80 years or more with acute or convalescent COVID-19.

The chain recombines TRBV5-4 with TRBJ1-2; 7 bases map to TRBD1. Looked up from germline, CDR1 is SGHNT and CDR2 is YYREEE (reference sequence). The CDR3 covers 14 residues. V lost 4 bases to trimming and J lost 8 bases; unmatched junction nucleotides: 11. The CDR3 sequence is CASSAYGTEKGYTF. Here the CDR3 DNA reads TGTGCCAGCAGCGCCTATGGGACAGAGAAGGGCTACACCTTC.

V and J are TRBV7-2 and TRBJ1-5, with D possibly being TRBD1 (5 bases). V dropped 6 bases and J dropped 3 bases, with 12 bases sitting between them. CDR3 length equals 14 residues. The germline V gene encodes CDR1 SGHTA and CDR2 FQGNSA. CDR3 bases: TGTGCCAGCAGTCTAGACAGCTTCAATCAGCCCCAGCATTTT. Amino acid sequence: CASSLDSFNQPQHF. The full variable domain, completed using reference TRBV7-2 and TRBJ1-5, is GAGVSQSPSNKVTEKGKDVELRCDPISGHTALYWYRQSLGQGLEFLIYFQGNSAPDKSGLPSDRFSAERTGGSVSTLTIQRTQQEDSAVYLCASSLDSFNQPQHFGDGTRLSIL.

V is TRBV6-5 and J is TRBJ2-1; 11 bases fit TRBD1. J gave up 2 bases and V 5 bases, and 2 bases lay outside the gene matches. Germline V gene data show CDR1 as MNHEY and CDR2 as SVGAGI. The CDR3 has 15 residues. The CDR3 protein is CASSPGQGAYNEQFF. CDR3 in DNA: TGTGCCAGCAGTCCGGGACAGGGGGCCTACAATGAGCAGTTCTTC.

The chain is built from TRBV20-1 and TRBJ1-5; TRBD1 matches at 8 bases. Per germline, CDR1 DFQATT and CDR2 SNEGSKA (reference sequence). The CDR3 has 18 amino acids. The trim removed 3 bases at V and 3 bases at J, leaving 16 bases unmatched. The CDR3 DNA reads TGCAGTGCTAGTGATCGCCGGGCCGACAGGGGCCTCAATCAGCCCCAGCATTTT. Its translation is CSASDRRADRGLNQPQHF.

The CDR3 DNA sequence: TGTGCCAGCACAGGTCAAAATGAGCAGTTCTTC. Encoded protein: CASTGQNEQFF. This sequence joins TRBV2 and TRBJ2-1, with D unresolved. Trimming took off 7 bases at V and 7 bases at J, with 8 bases between the two ends. Germline V lookup: CDR1 SNHLY, CDR2 FYNNEI. This CDR3 spans 11 amino acids.

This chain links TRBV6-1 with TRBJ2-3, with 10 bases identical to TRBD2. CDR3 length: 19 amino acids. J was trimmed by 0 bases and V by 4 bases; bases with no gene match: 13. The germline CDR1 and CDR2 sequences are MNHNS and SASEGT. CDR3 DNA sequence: TGTGCCAGCAGTGGACAACGATGGACTAGCGGTCCTAGCACAGATACGCAGTATTTT. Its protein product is CASSGQRWTSGPSTDTQYF.

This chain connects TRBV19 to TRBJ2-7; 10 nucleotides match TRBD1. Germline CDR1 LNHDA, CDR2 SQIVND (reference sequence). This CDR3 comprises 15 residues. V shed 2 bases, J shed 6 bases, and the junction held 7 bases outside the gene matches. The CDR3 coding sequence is TGTGCCAGTAGTATACCGGGACAGGGGACCTTCGAGCAGTACTTC. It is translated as CASSIPGQGTFEQYF.

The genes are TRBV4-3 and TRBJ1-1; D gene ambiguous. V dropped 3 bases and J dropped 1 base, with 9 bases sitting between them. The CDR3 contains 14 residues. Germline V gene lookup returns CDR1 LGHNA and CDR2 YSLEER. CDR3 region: CASSHRGGNTEAFF. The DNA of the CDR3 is TGCGCCAGCAGCCACCGCGGCGGGAACACTGAAGCTTTCTTT.

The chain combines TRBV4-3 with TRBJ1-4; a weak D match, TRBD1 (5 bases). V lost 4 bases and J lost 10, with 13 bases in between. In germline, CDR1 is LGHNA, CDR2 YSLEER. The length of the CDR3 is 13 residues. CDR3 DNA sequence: TGCGCCAGCAGCCCAACAGGTTCCGGAAAACTGTTTTTT. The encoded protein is CASSPTGSGKLFF.

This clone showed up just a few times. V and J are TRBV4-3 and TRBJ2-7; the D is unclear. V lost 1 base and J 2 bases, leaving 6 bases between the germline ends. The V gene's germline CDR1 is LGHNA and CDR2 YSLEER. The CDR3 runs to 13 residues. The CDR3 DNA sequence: TGCGCCAGCAGCCAAGCTAAGACCTACGAGCAGTACTTC. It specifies CASSQAKTYEQYF.